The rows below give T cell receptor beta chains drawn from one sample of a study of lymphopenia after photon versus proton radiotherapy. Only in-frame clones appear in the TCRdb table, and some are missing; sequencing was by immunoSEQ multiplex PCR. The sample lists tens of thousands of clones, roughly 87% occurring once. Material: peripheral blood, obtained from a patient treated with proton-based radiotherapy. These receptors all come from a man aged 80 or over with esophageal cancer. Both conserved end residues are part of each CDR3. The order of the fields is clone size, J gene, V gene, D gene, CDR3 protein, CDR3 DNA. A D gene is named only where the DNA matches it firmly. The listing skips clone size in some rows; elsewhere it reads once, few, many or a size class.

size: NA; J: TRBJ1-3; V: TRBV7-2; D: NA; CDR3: CASSLIGDPGNTIYF; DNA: TGTGCCAGCAGCTTAATAGGAGATCCGGGAAACACCATATATTTT
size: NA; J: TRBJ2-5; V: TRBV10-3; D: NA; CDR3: CALSVGRARGETQYF; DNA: TGTGCCCTCAGTGTTGGGAGGGCAAGGGGGGAGACCCAGTACTTC
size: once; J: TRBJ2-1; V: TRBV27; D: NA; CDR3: CASSSTPPRATFSYNEQFF; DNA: TGTGCCAGCAGTTCCACTCCGCCAAGAGCGACCTTCTCCTACAATGAGCAGTTCTTC
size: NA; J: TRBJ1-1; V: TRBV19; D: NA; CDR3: CASSMIGRMNTEAFF; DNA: TGTGCCAGTAGTATGATCGGCAGAATGAACACTGAAGCTTTCTTT
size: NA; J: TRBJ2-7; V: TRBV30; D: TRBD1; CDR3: CAWKGTETHEQYF; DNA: TGTGCCTGGAAGGGGACAGAGACACACGAGCAGTACTTC
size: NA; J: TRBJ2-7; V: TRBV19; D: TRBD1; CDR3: CASSGGTGHAYEQYF; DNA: TGTGCCAGTAGTGGTGGGACAGGGCACGCCTACGAGCAGTACTTC
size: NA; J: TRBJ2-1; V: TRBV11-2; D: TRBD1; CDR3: CASSSVGTGGLDRFF; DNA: TGTGCCAGCAGCTCGGTAGGGACAGGGGGGTTGGACAGGTTCTTC
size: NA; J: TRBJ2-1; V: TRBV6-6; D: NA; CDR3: CASSYPAKWTYNEQFF; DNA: TGTGCCAGCAGTTACCCCGCCAAATGGACTTACAATGAGCAGTTCTTC
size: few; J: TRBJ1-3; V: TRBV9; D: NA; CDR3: CASSVTVGDTIYF; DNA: TGTGCCAGCAGCGTAACGGTTGGGGACACCATATATTTT
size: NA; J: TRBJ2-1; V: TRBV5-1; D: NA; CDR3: CASSLGRQSSYNEQFF; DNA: TGCGCCAGCAGCTTGGGCCGACAGAGCTCCTACAATGAGCAGTTCTTC
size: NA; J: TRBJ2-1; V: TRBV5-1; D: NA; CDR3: CASSLESGAYNEQFF; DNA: TGCGCCAGCAGCTTGGAGTCGGGGGCCTACAATGAGCAGTTCTTC
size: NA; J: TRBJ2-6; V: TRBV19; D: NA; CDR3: CASKRGFFFGANVLTF; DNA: TGTGCCAGTAAGAGGGGGTTTTTTTTTGGGGCCAACGTCCTGACTTTC
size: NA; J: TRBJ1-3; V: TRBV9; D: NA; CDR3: CASSVSPGSPSGNTIYF; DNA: TGTGCCAGCAGCGTATCGCCAGGGTCCCCCTCTGGAAACACCATATATTTT
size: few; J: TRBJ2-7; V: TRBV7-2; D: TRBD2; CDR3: CASSLEGLGGYEQYF; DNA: TGTGCCAGCAGCTTAGAGGGACTAGGCGGCTACGAGCAGTACTTC
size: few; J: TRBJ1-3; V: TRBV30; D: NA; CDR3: CARRRGGGNTIYF; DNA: TGTGCCCGACGTCGGGGGGGTGGAAACACCATATATTTT
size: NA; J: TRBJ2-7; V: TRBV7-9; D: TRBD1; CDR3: CASSKSGQGSYEQYF; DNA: TGTGCCAGCAGCAAATCGGGACAGGGCTCCTACGAGCAGTACTTC
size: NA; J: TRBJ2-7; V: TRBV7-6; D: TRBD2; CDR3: CASSTGLAGVYEQYF; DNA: TGTGCCAGCAGCACCGGACTAGCGGGAGTCTACGAGCAGTACTTC
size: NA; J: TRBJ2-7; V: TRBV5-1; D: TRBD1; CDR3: CASRIGTGSSEQYF; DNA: TGCGCCAGCAGAATAGGGACAGGGTCCAGCGAGCAGTACTTC
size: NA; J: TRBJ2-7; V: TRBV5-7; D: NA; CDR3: CASSFNRDGGSYEQYF; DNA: TGTGCCAGCAGCTTTAACCGGGACGGCGGCTCCTACGAGCAGTACTTC
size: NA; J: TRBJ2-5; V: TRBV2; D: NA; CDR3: CASSEHSLRGETQYF; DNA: TGTGCCAGCAGTGAACACTCACTTCGTGGGGAGACCCAGTACTTC
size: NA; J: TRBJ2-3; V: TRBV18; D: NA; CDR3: CASSLRDTITDTQYF; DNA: TGTGCCAGCTCACTACGGGACACTATCACAGATACGCAGTATTTT
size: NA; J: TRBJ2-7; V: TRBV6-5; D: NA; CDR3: CASSYSAGREQYF; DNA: TGTGCCAGCAGTTACTCGGCAGGGCGCGAGCAGTACTTC
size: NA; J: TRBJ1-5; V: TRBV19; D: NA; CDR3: CASSITGTDNQPQHF; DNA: TGTGCCAGTAGTATTACAGGGACGGATAATCAGCCCCAGCATTTT
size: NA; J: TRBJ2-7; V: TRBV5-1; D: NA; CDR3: CASSLVWGEQYF; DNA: TGCGCCAGCAGCTTGGTCTGGGGAGAGCAGTACTTC
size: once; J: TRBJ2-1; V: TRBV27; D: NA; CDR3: CASSLWRGDEQFF; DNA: TGTGCCAGCAGTTTATGGAGGGGCGATGAGCAGTTCTTC
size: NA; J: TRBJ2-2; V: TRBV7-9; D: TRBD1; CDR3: CASSAGTGEAGELFF; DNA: TGTGCCAGCAGTGCCGGGACAGGGGAGGCCGGGGAGCTGTTTTTT
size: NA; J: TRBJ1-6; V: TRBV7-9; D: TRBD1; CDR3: CASSLGDRGYSPLHF; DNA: TGTGCCAGCAGCTTAGGGGACAGGGGATATTCACCCCTCCACTTT
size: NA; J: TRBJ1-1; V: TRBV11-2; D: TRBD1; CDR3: CASSAYRGEAFF; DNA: TGTGCCAGCAGCGCGTACAGGGGGGAAGCTTTCTTT
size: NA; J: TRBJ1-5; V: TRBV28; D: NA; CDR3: CASSFQGQPQHF; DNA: TGTGCCAGCAGTTTCCAGGGGCAGCCCCAGCATTTT
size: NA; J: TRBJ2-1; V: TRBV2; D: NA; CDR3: CASRRLADRGEQFF; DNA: TGTGCCAGCAGGCGATTAGCCGACCGGGGTGAGCAGTTCTTC
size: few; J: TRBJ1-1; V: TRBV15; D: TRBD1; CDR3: CATSPRQGNANTEAFF; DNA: TGTGCCACCAGCCCCCGACAGGGCAACGCGAACACTGAAGCTTTCTTT
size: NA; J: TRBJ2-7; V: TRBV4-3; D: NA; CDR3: CASSQSLGRAYEQYF; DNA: TGCGCCAGCAGCCAAAGTTTAGGCAGGGCTTACGAGCAGTACTTC
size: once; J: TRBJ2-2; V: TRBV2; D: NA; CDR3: CASSESGELFF; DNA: TGTGCCAGCAGTGAGTCCGGGGAGCTGTTTTTT
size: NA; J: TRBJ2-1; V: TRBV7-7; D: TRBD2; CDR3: CASSRERDSYNEQFF; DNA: TGTGCCAGCAGCCGTGAGCGGGATTCCTACAATGAGCAGTTCTTC
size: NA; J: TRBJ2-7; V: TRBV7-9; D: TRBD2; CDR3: CASSLVSGNAYEQYF; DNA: TGTGCCAGCAGCTTAGTCAGCGGGAACGCCTACGAGCAGTACTTC
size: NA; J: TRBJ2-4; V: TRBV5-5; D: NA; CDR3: CASSLLSSLLAKNIQYF; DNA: TGTGCCAGCAGCTTGCTGAGTAGCCTATTAGCCAAAAACATTCAGTACTTC
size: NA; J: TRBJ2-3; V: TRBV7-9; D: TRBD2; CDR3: CASSLRLAASTDTQYF; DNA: TGTGCCAGCAGCTTAAGACTAGCGGCTAGCACAGATACGCAGTATTTT
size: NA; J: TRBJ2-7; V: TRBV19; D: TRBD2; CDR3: CASTSTSGKPFYEQYF; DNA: TGTGCCAGTACCTCCACTAGCGGGAAGCCTTTCTACGAGCAGTACTTC
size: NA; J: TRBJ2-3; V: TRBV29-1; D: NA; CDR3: CSVRFGFSGDTQYF; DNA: TGCAGCGTTCGTTTCGGCTTTTCGGGCGATACGCAGTATTTT
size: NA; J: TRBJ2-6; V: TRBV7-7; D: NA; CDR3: CASAESSGANVLTF; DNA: TGTGCTAGCGCCGAGAGCTCTGGGGCCAACGTCCTGACTTTC
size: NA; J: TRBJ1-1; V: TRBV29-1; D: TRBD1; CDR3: CSVAQGASLEAFF; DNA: TGCAGCGTTGCACAGGGGGCGTCGCTTGAAGCTTTCTTT
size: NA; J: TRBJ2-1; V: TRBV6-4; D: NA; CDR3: CAIIVETGPNEQFF; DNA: TGTGCCATCATCGTTGAGACAGGACCCAATGAGCAGTTCTTC
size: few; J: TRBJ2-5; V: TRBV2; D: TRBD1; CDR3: CASSRTGKLSGAQYF; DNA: TGTGCCAGCAGTCGGACAGGGAAACTTTCGGGGGCCCAGTACTTC
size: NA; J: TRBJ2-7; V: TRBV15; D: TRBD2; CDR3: CATSPLAGVSYEQYF; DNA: TGTGCCACCAGCCCTCTAGCGGGGGTCTCCTACGAGCAGTACTTC
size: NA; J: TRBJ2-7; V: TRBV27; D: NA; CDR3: CASSRGAEQYF; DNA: TGTGCCAGCAGCCGGGGGGCCGAGCAGTACTTC
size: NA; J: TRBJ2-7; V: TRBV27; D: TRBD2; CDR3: CASRSLLAGVYEQYF; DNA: TGTGCCAGCAGGTCCCTACTAGCGGGAGTTTACGAGCAGTACTTC
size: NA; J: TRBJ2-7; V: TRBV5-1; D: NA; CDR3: CASSLGGLSYEQYF; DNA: TGCGCCAGCAGCTTAGGGGGGCTCTCCTACGAGCAGTACTTC
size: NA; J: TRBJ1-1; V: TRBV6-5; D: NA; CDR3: CASRLRGVGVTEAFF; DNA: TGTGCCAGCAGGTTGAGGGGGGTGGGTGTCACTGAAGCTTTCTTT
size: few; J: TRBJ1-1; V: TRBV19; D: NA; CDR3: CASNRGAGTEAFF; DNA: TGTGCCAGTAACCGGGGGGCCGGCACTGAAGCTTTCTTT
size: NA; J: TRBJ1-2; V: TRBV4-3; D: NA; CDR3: CASSQEAGVGYGYTF; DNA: TGCGCCAGCAGCCAAGAGGCAGGGGTGGGGTATGGCTACACCTTC
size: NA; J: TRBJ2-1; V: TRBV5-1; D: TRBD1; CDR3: CASSLVGTGSYNEQFF; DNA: TGCGCCAGCAGCTTGGTTGGGACAGGCTCCTACAATGAGCAGTTCTTC
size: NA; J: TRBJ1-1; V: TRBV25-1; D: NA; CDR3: CASSEYVGDGTEAFF; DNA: TGTGCCAGCAGTGAATATGTGGGAGATGGAACTGAAGCTTTCTTT
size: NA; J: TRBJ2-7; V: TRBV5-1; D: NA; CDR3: CASSLATGNYEQYF; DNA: TGCGCCAGCAGCTTGGCTACAGGAAACTACGAGCAGTACTTC
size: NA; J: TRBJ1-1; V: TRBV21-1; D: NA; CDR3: CASSNRGGRNTEAFF; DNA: TGTGCCAGCAGCAATCGTGGTGGCCGTAACACTGAAGCTTTCTTT
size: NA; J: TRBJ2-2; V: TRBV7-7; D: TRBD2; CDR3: CASSPTSASNTGELFF; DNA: TGTGCCAGCAGTCCGACTAGCGCCTCGAACACCGGGGAGCTGTTTTTT
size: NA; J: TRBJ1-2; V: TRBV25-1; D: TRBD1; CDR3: CASSDSGTGARYGYTF; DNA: TGTGCCAGCAGTGATTCCGGGACAGGAGCCCGCTATGGCTACACCTTC
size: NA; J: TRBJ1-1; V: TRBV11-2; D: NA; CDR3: CASSWRSTENTEAFF; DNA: TGTGCCAGCAGCTGGCGCTCTACAGAGAACACTGAAGCTTTCTTT
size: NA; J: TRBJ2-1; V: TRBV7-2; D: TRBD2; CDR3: CASSPTSVPYNEQFF; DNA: TGTGCCAGCAGCCCGACTAGCGTACCTTACAATGAGCAGTTCTTC
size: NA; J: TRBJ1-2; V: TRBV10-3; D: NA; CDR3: CAISEPKGTGTGHYGYTF; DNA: TGTGCCATCAGTGAACCGAAAGGCACAGGAACAGGGCACTATGGCTACACCTTC